Below are 11 T cell receptor beta chains sequenced from a single sample in a study of tumor-infiltrating lymphocytes in primary liver carcinoma. Unsorted whole blood supplied the RNA, and germline DNA was extracted too. Total RNA amounting to roughly 450 ng was the source from which TCR beta cDNA was made with a constant-region primer. Libraries of TCR beta came from three nested multiplex PCR rounds with slightly modified ARM-PCR. In the first two PCR rounds, TRBV1-TRBV30 forward primers were paired with a C-beta reverse primer, and each round lasted roughly 10 cycles. Via MiXCR, TCRdb re-called the multiplex PCR reads, giving one row per CDR3 protein. The table has 150,000 to 200,000 distinct CDR3 sequences, roughly 60% seen once. The sample consisted of peripheral blood. These receptor sequences come from a man aged 35-49 years with primary liver carcinoma and hepatitis B virus infection.

With regard to this clonotype: Since a much larger clone is just one base distant, this may be a read error. This chain joins TRBV6-6 and TRBJ2-1; D is ambiguous. CDR1 is MNHNY and CDR2 is SVGAGI in the germline V gene (reference sequence). The length of the CDR3 is 15 residues. The DNA of the CDR3 is TGTGCCAGCAGTTACTCTTCTAGTATCGGCAATAAGCAGTTCTTC. Translation: CASSYSSSIGNKQFF.

This clonotype came up once. One junction end disagrees with the germline gene, perhaps due to a read error. The V and J genes are TRBV6-1 and TRBJ2-7, with D hard to call. This CDR3 has 15 residues. Germline CDR1 is MNHNS and CDR2 is SASEGT. DNA for the CDR3: TGTGCCAGCCGTGAATCGTCCTATCCCCATCCCGAGCAGTACTTC. It yields the protein CASRESSYPHPEQYF.

For this clonotype: A much larger clone is a single base away; this may be a read error. The chain links TRBV29-1 to TRBJ2-5; perhaps TRBD1 as D (5 bases). Germline assignment: CDR1 SQVTM and CDR2 ANQGSEA. Trimming removed 4 bases at V and 4 bases at J, with 13 bases between. The CDR3 contains 13 residues. CDR3 residues: CSVAPDTGETQYF. The CDR3 DNA follows: TGCAGCGTTGCCCCGGATACAGGAGAGACCCAGTACTTC.

This chain connects TRBV12-3 or TRBV12-4 to TRBJ2-5; D ambiguous. Trimming took off 5 bases at V and 4 bases at J, with 8 bases between the two ends. This CDR3 is 12 amino acids long. The CDR3 sequence: CASSPPRETQYF. The CDR3 DNA sequence: TGTGCCAGCAGTCCCCCACGAGAGACCCAGTACTTC.

The rearrangement joins TRBV19 to TRBJ1-2; D might be TRBD1 (5 bases). V lost 3 bases, J lost 6 bases, and 8 bases lay in between. This CDR3 is built from 12 residues. Germline V gene lookup returns CDR1 LNHDA and CDR2 SQIVND (reference sequence). For the CDR3, the DNA is TGTGCCAGTAGTATTGGGGACCATGGCTACACCTTC. The encoded protein is CASSIGDHGYTF.

This clonotype has only a few counts. The J gene is TRBJ2-3, the V gene TRBV6-1, with D possibly matching TRBD2 (6 bases). This CDR3 comprises 16 residues. Looked up from germline, CDR1 is MNHNS and CDR2 is SASEGT. Deletions cut 2 bases from V and 4 bases from J, with 16 bases between. The CDR3, as DNA: TGTGCCAGCAGTGAATCTGGAGGGGTCCCCGCAGATACGCAGTATTTT. Amino acid sequence: CASSESGGVPADTQYF.

A word on this clonotype: A much larger clone lies a single base off, so this may be a read error. The rearrangement uses TRBV5-1 and TRBJ2-5; D remains unclear. Germline CDR1 SGHRS, CDR2 YFSETQ. The CDR3 is made up of 12 amino acids. The CDR3 loop reads CTSSLTQETQYF. Here the CDR3 DNA reads TGCACCAGCAGCTTGACCCAAGAGACCCAGTACTTC.

Worth noting for this clonotype: This is likely a read error, given that the CDR3 carries no conserved phenylalanine or tryptophan at its end. The V call is TRBV25-1, the J call TRBJ2-7, with D possibly TRBD1 on 6 matching bases. The CDR3 has 15 residues. Per the germline V gene, CDR1 is MGHDK and CDR2 is SYGVNS. CDR3 nucleotide sequence: TGTGCCAGCAGTGAACCAGGGGCAGCCTCCCACGAGCAGTACCTC. It translates to CASSEPGAASHEQYL.

Points on this clonotype: The junction does not match germline at one end; this may be a read error. The chain combines TRBV7-8 with TRBJ2-5; possible D gene TRBD2, 6 bases. Germline V CDR1 and CDR2: SGHVS, FQNEAQ. The CDR3 consists of 15 residues. As DNA, the CDR3 is TGTGCCAGCAGCTCCCGACTCGGGAGCGGCGAGACCCAGCACTTC. It translates to CASSSRLGSGETQHF.

Turning to this clonotype: One end of the junction does not line up with germline, which may come from a read error. The V call is TRBV11-2, the J call TRBJ1-6, with 7 bases identical to TRBD1. This CDR3 spans 17 amino acids. CDR1 SGHAT and CDR2 FQNNGV come from the germline V gene. The chain's CDR3 is CASSLTGDLTSYSPLHF. The CDR3 nucleotides read TGTGCCAGTAGCTTAACAGGGGATCTCACTAGTTATTCACCCCTCCACTTT.

This clonotype was counted only a few times. Given a much more abundant clone one base away, this may be a read error. This chain joins TRBV11-2 and TRBJ1-1; 8 bases are shared with TRBD1. Germline V CDR1 and CDR2: SGHAT, FQNNGV. The CDR3 sequence is 14 residues long. The CDR3 DNA reads TGTGCCGGCAGCCCCCAGGGGGCAGGGACTGAAGCTTTCTTT. Protein: CAGSPQGAGTEAFF.